The TCR beta chain under discussion was sequenced for a study of CD8+CD57+ T cells in acquired aplastic anemia (dated by TCRdb to the late 2010s). Concerning the study at large: Extracted DNA from sorted CD4+ and CD8+ cells averaged around 2.9 ug, ranging from roughly 0.2 to 30 ug.

Genomic DNA served as template for TCR beta VDJ combination and CDR3 sequence profiling. An Illumina HiSeq 2000 was the platform used for TCR repertoire sequencing. As for how the authors treated the data: TRBV/TRBJ rearrangement plots, CDR3 size and DJ length profiles, and Simpson's diversity index were used to evaluate the repertoires. The most abundant DNA sequence in the deep sequencing data was defined as the immunodominant clone. CDR3 amino acid sequences were screened for sharing across subjects and compared with published repertoires and the VDJdb database. TCRdb trimmed public reads at Q25 via fastp, called clones via MiXCR and kept in-frame beta chains. Entries are consolidated by CDR3 protein sequence, retaining the most common genes and DNA. The V and J calls and clone size are TCRdb's, not the authors'. The sample table holds 150,000 to 200,000 distinct CDR3 sequences, of which about three fifths were seen once. Of the sample, more than 45% is held by the ten largest clones.

This clonotype has a handful of counts. Its binding antigen is unknown. Per-base qualities were not stored, and no clone one base away is much larger. CDR1 is given as SGHTA and CDR2 as FQGNSA, both from the germline V gene. V and J lose 5 bases and 7 bases, and a span of 14 bases separates them. The CDR3 holds 13 amino acids from the cysteine to the phenylalanine. The entry retains the CDR3 DNA only, 39 bases that are in frame from base 1. Beyond this particular receptor, the publication reports: Twenty-nine CD8+ CDR3 sequences were shared between patients and controls but appeared highly expressed in patients and within their immunodominant clones. CD8+ Simpson's diversity did not differ significantly between patients and healthy controls (P=0.060).

TCR repertoires of sorted CD4+ and CD8+ blood T cells from severe aplastic anemia patients and healthy subjects were deep-sequenced in the study. Ficoll-Paque density gradient centrifugation was used to isolate peripheral blood mononuclear cells. Before DNA was extracted, CD4+ and CD8+ T cells were sorted using either FACS or magnetic beads. The rearranged segments are TRBV7-2 and TRBJ1-1, with the identity of the D gene unclear. The receptor comes from a human donor with severe aplastic anemia or a healthy control (not recorded which). The sequencing sample was made of sorted CD4+, CD8+, or CD8+CD57+ T cells (not recorded which) from PBMCs. CDR3 protein: CASSPTWRGEAFF. The bases are TGTGCCAGCAGCCCAACATGGAGAGGTGAAGCTTTCTTT.